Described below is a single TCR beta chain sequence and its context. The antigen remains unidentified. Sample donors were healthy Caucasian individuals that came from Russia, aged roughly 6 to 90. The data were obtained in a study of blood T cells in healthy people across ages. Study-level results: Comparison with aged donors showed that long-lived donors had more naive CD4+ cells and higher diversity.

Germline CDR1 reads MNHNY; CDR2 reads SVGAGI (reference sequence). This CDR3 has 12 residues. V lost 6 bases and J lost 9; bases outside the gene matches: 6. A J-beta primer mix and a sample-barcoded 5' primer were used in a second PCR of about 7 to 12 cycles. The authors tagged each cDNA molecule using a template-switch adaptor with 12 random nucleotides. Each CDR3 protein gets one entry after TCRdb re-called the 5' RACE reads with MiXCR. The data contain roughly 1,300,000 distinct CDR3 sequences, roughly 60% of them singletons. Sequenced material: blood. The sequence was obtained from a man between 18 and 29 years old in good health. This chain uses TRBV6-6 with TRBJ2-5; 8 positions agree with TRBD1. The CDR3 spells CASRSDRESQYF. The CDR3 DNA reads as TGTGCCAGCAGGTCGGACAGGGAGTCCCAGTACTTC.